One TCR beta chain is described in this entry. At one end, the junction sequence differs from germline, possibly due to a read error. This record comes from a study of T cells in Graves' hyperthyroidism and ophthalmopathy. As for the study in general: It was at initial diagnosis, before any treatment, that peripheral blood was collected.

RNA transcripts gave rise to amplified TCR beta CDR3 regions. Using the HTBI primer set, a first-round RT-PCR was run on the TCR CDR3. TCRdb re-analysed the multiplex PCR reads in MiXCR, keeping a single row per CDR3 protein. In the table there are under 400,000 distinct CDR3 sequences, about 20% of which are singletons. Germline CDR1 is DFQATT and CDR2 is SNEGSKA (reference sequence). The CDR3 has 13 residues. The hyperthyroidism was newly diagnosed and had lasted under 2 months; the patients were aged 18 to 65. Clinical symptoms, serum thyroxine and TRAb, thyroid ultrasound and orbital computed tomography were used for the diagnoses.

The sequencing sample was made of blood. The clonotype originates from a woman aged 45-65 years with Graves' hyperthyroidism. V usage is TRBV20-1 and J usage is TRBJ2-5, with 7 bases fitting TRBD2. CDR3 protein: CSAKVGGQETQYF. CDR3 nucleotides: TGCAGCGCTAAAGTGGGGGGGCAAGAGACCCAGTACTTC.